This T cell receptor beta chain was retrieved from a study of OX40 agonist ivuxolimab in advanced cancers. Across the whole study: At doses from 0.01 to 10 mg/kg, patients were given intravenous ivuxolimab every 2 weeks. Earlier treatment with anti-PD-1, anti-PD-L1 or anti-CTLA-4 was permitted, and approximately 38% had received some. Partial responses were achieved by three patients, one with hepatocellular carcinoma and two with cutaneous melanoma.

On this clone: What it binds is unknown.

The J segment lost 0 bases and the V segment lost 1 base, leaving 8 bases of the junction unmatched. CDR1 is SGHTA, CDR2 FQGNSA, per germline. The CDR3 is 18 residues long. The assay was immunoSEQ multiplex PCR, and TCRdb's table has in-frame clones only and misses some. The repertoire holds fewer than 30,000 clones, with about nine tenths as singletons. Study-wide points: Some of the lowest clonal expansion was seen in partial responders at 0.1-3.0 mg/kg.

The V gene is TRBV7-2, the J gene TRBJ2-3; 9 bases fit TRBD1. Sample: CD4+ or CD8+ T cells sorted from blood, taken in a trial of the OX40 agonist ivuxolimab. The receptor was isolated from an adult with an advanced solid tumor such as melanoma, head and neck, liver or kidney cancer. CDR3 protein: CASSLDSGQGLSTDTQYF. The CDR3, as DNA: TGTGCCAGCAGCTTAGATTCCGGACAGGGGTTGAGCACAGATACGCAGTATTTT.